These 5 T cell receptor beta chains were all obtained from the same sample, sequenced in a study of siplizumab effects on memory and regulatory T cells (dated by TCRdb to the late 2010s). Receptors were amplified or captured by the immunoSEQ multiplex PCR assay. TCRdb provides this immuneACCESS table in a form limited to in-frame rearrangements. Some clones are lacking; in checked studies, under half of them reflect an unresolved V gene, and why the rest are absent is not known. For this sample the table gives approximately 94,000 clones, of which over 85% were detected only once. The ten largest clones represent 5% to 7% of the sample. The sample was CD8+ T cells sorted from blood. The receptors come from a human donor in good health.

This clone came up once. Here the CDR3 reads CASSQKGNRINYGYTF. The DNA of the CDR3 is TGTGCCAGCTCCCAAAAGGGGAACAGGATTAACTATGGCTACACCTTC. V is TRBV18 and J is TRBJ1-2; possible D gene TRBD1, 5 bases. Trimming cost V 6 bases and J 1 base, with 18 bases left between them. Germline-derived CDR1 and CDR2 are KGHSH and LQKENI. CDR3 length: 16 residues.

This clone is a singleton in its sample. The chain employs TRBV7-9 and TRBJ2-7; no clear D. The CDR3 sequence is 12 residues long. Germline CDR1 is SEHNR and CDR2 is FQNEAQ (reference sequence). V lost 3 bases and J 11 bases, leaving 14 bases between the germline ends. Here the CDR3 DNA reads TGTGCCAGCAGCTTCGGGCCCTCGCCGGAGTACTTC. Translating it yields CASSFGPSPEYF.

V is TRBV30 and J is TRBJ1-1; D ambiguous. CDR1 and CDR2 from the germline V gene are GTSNPN and SVGIG (reference sequence). The CDR3 consists of 12 residues. Trimming removed 0 bases at V and 5 bases at J, with 7 bases between. CDR3: CAWSVGRTEAFF. The CDR3 bases are TGTGCCTGGAGTGTAGGGCGGACTGAAGCTTTCTTT.

CDR3 region: CAISESSDRGLYEQYF. The CDR3 nucleotides read TGTGCCATCAGTGAGTCGTCGGACAGGGGGCTCTACGAGCAGTACTTC. The chain uses TRBV10-3 and TRBJ2-7; the match to TRBD1 covers 11 bases. The junction had 4 bases not matched to a gene; V was cut back by 0 bases and J by 3 bases. This CDR3 region has 16 residues. From germline, CDR1 is ENHRY and CDR2 SYGVKD.

This clone was detected once. This chain uses TRBV7-6 with TRBJ2-7, with D perhaps matching TRBD1 (5 bases). The CDR3 covers 14 residues. V was trimmed by 0 bases and J by 1 base, leaving 7 bases between them. From germline, CDR1 is SGHVS and CDR2 FNYEAQ. CDR3 coding DNA: TGTGCCAGCAGCTTAGCGACAGAGTCCTACGAGCAGTACTTC. It is translated as CASSLATESYEQYF.